Below are 20 T cell receptor beta chains sequenced from a single sample in a study of human thymus T cells. The thymus tissue came from resections taken during corrective heart surgery. The table came from immunoSEQ multiplex PCR; TCRdb's copy has only in-frame clones and leaves some out. The data contain 65,000 to 90,000 clones, roughly 94% of them seen just once; the ten biggest clones take up about 0.032%. The specimen sequenced was thymus tissue. These receptors all come from a girl in the first two years of life with a congenital heart defect but otherwise immunologically healthy.

The chain recombines TRBV4-2 with TRBJ2-4; TRBD1 agrees at 8 bases. The ends lost 0 bases at V and 2 bases at J; junction bases unmatched: 9. The CDR3 totals 18 residues. The germline V gene has CDR1 LGHNA and CDR2 YNFKEQ. The CDR3 spells CASSQERQQGASKNIQYF. The CDR3, as DNA: TGTGCCAGCAGCCAAGAACGGCAGCAGGGGGCGTCCAAAAACATTCAGTACTTC.

The chain employs TRBV6-1 and TRBJ2-1, with D perhaps matching TRBD2 (6 bases). CDR1 and CDR2 from the germline V gene are MNHNS and SASEGT. This CDR3 region has 16 residues. V lost 3 bases and J lost 3, with 15 bases in between. CDR3 in amino acids: CASSEAGGSFYNEQFF. The CDR3 DNA sequence: TGTGCCAGCAGTGAGGCCGGAGGGAGTTTCTACAATGAGCAGTTCTTC.

The chain couples TRBV14 to TRBJ2-5; 7 positions match TRBD1. Trimming removed 2 bases from V and 2 bases from J; junction bases left unmatched: 8. The germline gives CDR1 SGHDN, CDR2 FVKESK. This CDR3 has 16 residues. The CDR3 region is CASSQTGQQPQETQYF. The CDR3 DNA follows: TGTGCCAGCAGCCAAACGGGACAGCAACCTCAAGAGACCCAGTACTTC.

V and J are TRBV29-1 and TRBJ1-4; 8 nucleotides align to TRBD1. Germline V CDR1 and CDR2: SQVTM, ANQGSEA. The CDR3 runs to 14 residues. The J segment lost 0 bases and the V segment lost 6 bases, leaving 3 bases of the junction unmatched. This CDR3 is CSVKDRATNEKLFF. In DNA form, the CDR3 reads TGCAGCGTCAAGGACAGGGCAACTAATGAAAAACTGTTTTTT.

This chain connects TRBV6-1 to TRBJ1-1, with D tentatively TRBD1 (5 bases). The V and J ends lost 5 bases and 0 bases respectively, with 10 bases between them. Germline CDR1 and CDR2: MNHNS and SASEGT. This CDR3 has 14 amino acids. The CDR3 bases are TGTGCCAGCAGTCCCGGGGGGATGAACACTGAAGCTTTCTTT. Amino acid sequence: CASSPGGMNTEAFF.

This chain uses TRBV27 with TRBJ2-1; D unresolved. Trimming shortened V by 4 bases and J by 0 bases, and 4 bases separated the two germline ends. From germline, CDR1 is MNHEY and CDR2 SMNVEV (reference sequence). The length of the CDR3 is 13 residues. DNA of the CDR3: TGTGCCAGCAGTTGGGACTCCTACAATGAGCAGTTCTTC. Its translation: CASSWDSYNEQFF.

The gene calls are TRBV19 and TRBJ1-1; 12 bases align to TRBD1. V trimming: 5 bases; J trimming: 1 base; junction bases outside the gene matches: 8. Germline V lookup: CDR1 LNHDA, CDR2 SQIVND (reference sequence). This CDR3 is built from 17 residues. CDR3 protein: CASSSGQGAYGNTEAFF. The CDR3 DNA reads as TGTGCCAGTAGTTCGGGACAGGGGGCTTACGGGAACACTGAAGCTTTCTTT.

This chain uses TRBV4-2 with TRBJ2-3; D ambiguous. CDR3 size: 12 residues. CDR1 and CDR2 from the germline V gene are LGHNA and YNFKEQ. V gave up 1 base and J gave up 4 bases, with 3 bases separating them. CDR3 sequence reads: CASSQAADTQYF. The DNA of the CDR3 is TGTGCCAGCAGCCAAGCGGCAGATACGCAGTATTTT.

V and J are TRBV27 and TRBJ2-1, with D unclear. CDR1 is MNHEY and CDR2 is SMNVEV in the germline V gene (reference sequence). The CDR3 runs 11 residues. V lost 8 bases to trimming and J lost 10 bases, with 12 bases between them. CDR3 coding DNA: TGTGCCAGCTCCCTCGGCTCGGAGCAGTTCTTC. This gives the protein CASSLGSEQFF.

V is TRBV14 and J is TRBJ1-3; no clear D gene. The CDR3 is 16 residues long. Germline V gene lookup returns CDR1 SGHDN and CDR2 FVKESK. V was shortened by 2 bases and J by 0 bases, with 11 bases between the two germline ends. The DNA of the CDR3 is TGTGCCAGCAGCCAACTACAACTGGGCTCTGGAAACACCATATATTTT. Protein product: CASSQLQLGSGNTIYF.

This clone was counted a single time. This sequence joins TRBV5-8 and TRBJ1-3; D is ambiguous. Per the germline V gene, CDR1 is SGHTS and CDR2 is YDEGEE. Trimming shortened V by 4 bases and J by 0 bases, and 14 bases separated the two germline ends. The CDR3 has 16 residues. The CDR3 loop is CASSPVRPSSGNTIYF. The CDR3, as DNA: TGTGCCAGCAGCCCGGTTAGGCCGAGCTCTGGAAACACCATATATTTT.

The chain is built from TRBV10-3 and TRBJ2-5; 9 nucleotides match TRBD2. The CDR3 runs to 15 residues. Germline V gene lookup returns CDR1 ENHRY and CDR2 SYGVKD. Trimming removed 3 bases from V and 5 bases from J; junction bases left unmatched: 7. In DNA, the CDR3 is TGTGCCATCAGTGATTTAGCGGGAGTTACGGAGACCCAGTACTTC. This gives the protein CAISDLAGVTETQYF.

V is TRBV30 and J is TRBJ1-3; no clear D. The CDR3 has 13 residues. The ends were cut back, 2 bases at V and 4 bases at J, with 9 bases in the middle. Germline V gene sequence: CDR1 GTSNPN, CDR2 SVGIG (reference sequence). The CDR3 loop reads CAWSQGSGNTIYF. CDR3 bases: TGTGCCTGGAGTCAAGGCTCCGGAAACACCATATATTTT.

The CDR3 spells CASRQHSVSGNTIYF. CDR3 DNA sequence: TGTGCCAGTCGACAGCATTCGGTCTCTGGAAACACCATATATTTT. The chain carries TRBV6-1 and TRBJ1-3; TRBD1 is a possible D gene (5 bases). The CDR3 covers 15 residues. The V end lost 9 bases, the J end lost 0 bases, and 15 bases lay between the germline ends. Germline loops: CDR1 MNHNS, CDR2 SASEGT.

This clone was seen a single time. The chain recombines TRBV11-2 with TRBJ2-1; 9 nucleotides align to TRBD2. V was pared by 3 bases and J by 4 bases, with 10 bases of the junction left unmatched. The CDR3 totals 17 residues. CDR1 and CDR2 from the germline V gene are SGHAT and FQNNGV. The CDR3 region has the DNA TGTGCCAGCAGCTTCCGGGGGCCTAGCGGGGAATACAATGAGCAGTTCTTC. It translates to CASSFRGPSGEYNEQFF.

This sequence joins TRBV6-5 and TRBJ1-4; TRBD1 is a possible D gene (5 bases). CDR1 MNHEY and CDR2 SVGAGI come from the germline V gene. The CDR3 is made up of 14 amino acids. V lost 5 bases, J lost 7 bases, and 14 bases lay in between. For the CDR3, the DNA is TGTGCCAGCAGTGGAGCGGGGGGGGGTGAAAAACTGTTTTTT. This sequence encodes CASSGAGGGEKLFF.

This clone was seen a single time. One end of the junction fails to match germline, which may point to a read error. The gene calls are TRBV27 and TRBJ2-7; 9 nucleotides agree with TRBD2. Germline values: CDR1 MNHEY, CDR2 SMNVEV (reference sequence). This CDR3 is built from 13 residues. CDR3 protein: CASISGRAYERYF. The CDR3 DNA reads as TGTGCCAGCATTAGCGGGAGAGCGTACGAGCGGTACTTC.

This rearrangement joins TRBV11-3 to TRBJ2-7; 11 bases are shared with TRBD2. V was clipped by 5 bases and J by 2 bases; unmatched bases: 5. The CDR3 extends over 15 amino acids. Per germline, CDR1 SGHNT and CDR2 YENEEA. The CDR3 coding sequence is TGTGCCAGCAGCCGGGGACTAGCGGAACCCTACGAGCAGTACTTC. It is translated as CASSRGLAEPYEQYF.

This rearrangement joins TRBV4-3 to TRBJ2-6, with 8 bases fitting TRBD2. This CDR3 contains 19 residues. J lost 0 bases, V lost 1 base, and 8 bases had no gene match. CDR1 is LGHNA, CDR2 YSLEER, per germline. Written as DNA, the CDR3 is TGCGCCAGCAGCCAAGGAGCGGTAGCGGGAACCTCTGGGGCCAACGTCCTGACTTTC. Its translation is CASSQGAVAGTSGANVLTF.

This chain links TRBV4-2 with TRBJ1-4; 9 positions agree with TRBD1. The CDR3 contains 15 residues. V gave up 5 bases and J gave up 3 bases; unmatched junction bases: 4. Per germline, CDR1 LGHNA and CDR2 YNFKEQ. The CDR3 bases are TGTGCCAGCAGCGCCCGGGACAGGGCTAATGAAAAACTGTTTTTT. Amino acid sequence: CASSARDRANEKLFF.